This is a list of T cell receptor beta chains from one sample in a study of patients and donors after allogeneic stem cell transplantation. TCRdb processed the RT-PCR reads anew with MiXCR; each CDR3 protein has one entry. The table shows approximately 7,400 distinct CDR3 sequences, with about an eighth occurring only once. The sample was blood, either unsorted or a sorted T cell fraction (not recorded which). Every receptor here comes from a human donor who was either an allogeneic HSCT recipient or a stem cell or donor lymphocyte infusion donor (not recorded which). It is not recorded whose cells these are; they may come from a transplant donor. The CDR3 runs from the conserved cysteine through the conserved F or W.

J gene,V gene,CDR3 protein
TRBJ1-2,TRBV7-9,CASSFGQADGYTF
TRBJ1-5,TRBV10-1,CASSESADRDRSNQPQHF
TRBJ1-6,TRBV20-1,CSATSGTDFNSPLHF
TRBJ1-1,TRBV6-5,CASRGGQMNTEAFF
TRBJ1-1,TRBV18,CASSPTTEQGRVEAFF
TRBJ2-7,TRBV29-1,CSVETGGYEQYF
TRBJ2-2,TRBV10-3,CATGQGTDTGELFF
TRBJ1-5,TRBV6-2/TRBV6-3,CASSYSDGFSNQPQHF
TRBJ2-1,TRBV10-3,CAISESRKGGSAQFF
TRBJ2-5,TRBV4-3,CASSQDIGEETQYF
TRBJ2-7,TRBV7-2,CASSSWTGGDEQYF
TRBJ1-4,TRBV2,CASIMTEKLFF
TRBJ2-6,TRBV7-2,CASGWNSGANVLTF
TRBJ2-5,TRBV10-3,CAISESRTGGSQETQYF
TRBJ2-1,TRBV10-3,CAISESLRDPTNEQFF
TRBJ2-1,TRBV20-1,CSARGGRATYNEQFF
TRBJ2-7,TRBV15,CATSRDTNYEQYF
TRBJ1-1,TRBV20-1,CSARDWGMSTEAFF
TRBJ2-1,TRBV21-1,CASRTRGDEQFF
TRBJ1-5,TRBV6-2/TRBV6-3,CASRPVGQDLNQPQHF
TRBJ2-3,TRBV4-2,CASSQNSAGGVWDTQYF
TRBJ1-6,TRBV15,CATSSGYSPLHF
TRBJ2-2,TRBV13,CASSFGGTGELFF
TRBJ2-7,TRBV15,CATSRGRSGQGTYEQYF
TRBJ2-3,TRBV27,CASSLREADTQYF
TRBJ2-1,TRBV14,CASSQDMPSGRAGYEQFF
TRBJ2-5,TRBV10-3,CAISGPLPKETQYF
TRBJ2-5,TRBV11-2,CASSLARGETQYF
TRBJ2-3,TRBV2,CASIPFLTPLDTQYF
TRBJ1-6,TRBV2,CASSTDREDSPLHF
TRBJ1-2,TRBV19,CASSLGINYGYTF
TRBJ1-2,TRBV3-1,CASSESGVDYGYTF
TRBJ2-3,TRBV5-6,CASSFLPLSTDTQYF
TRBJ2-3,TRBV12-3/TRBV12-4,CASSYSTDTQYF
TRBJ1-1,TRBV2,CASSGPRGAEAFF
TRBJ2-5,TRBV12-3/TRBV12-4,CASSGTGAVRETQYF
TRBJ2-3,TRBV7-9,CASSLYLIDTQYF
TRBJ1-1,TRBV12-3/TRBV12-4,CASTRTRGTEAFF
TRBJ1-6,TRBV27,CASRGTGNSPLHF
TRBJ1-1,TRBV6-5,CASSSLPGQGSNTEAFF
TRBJ2-1,TRBV7-9,CASSRLAGASNEQFF